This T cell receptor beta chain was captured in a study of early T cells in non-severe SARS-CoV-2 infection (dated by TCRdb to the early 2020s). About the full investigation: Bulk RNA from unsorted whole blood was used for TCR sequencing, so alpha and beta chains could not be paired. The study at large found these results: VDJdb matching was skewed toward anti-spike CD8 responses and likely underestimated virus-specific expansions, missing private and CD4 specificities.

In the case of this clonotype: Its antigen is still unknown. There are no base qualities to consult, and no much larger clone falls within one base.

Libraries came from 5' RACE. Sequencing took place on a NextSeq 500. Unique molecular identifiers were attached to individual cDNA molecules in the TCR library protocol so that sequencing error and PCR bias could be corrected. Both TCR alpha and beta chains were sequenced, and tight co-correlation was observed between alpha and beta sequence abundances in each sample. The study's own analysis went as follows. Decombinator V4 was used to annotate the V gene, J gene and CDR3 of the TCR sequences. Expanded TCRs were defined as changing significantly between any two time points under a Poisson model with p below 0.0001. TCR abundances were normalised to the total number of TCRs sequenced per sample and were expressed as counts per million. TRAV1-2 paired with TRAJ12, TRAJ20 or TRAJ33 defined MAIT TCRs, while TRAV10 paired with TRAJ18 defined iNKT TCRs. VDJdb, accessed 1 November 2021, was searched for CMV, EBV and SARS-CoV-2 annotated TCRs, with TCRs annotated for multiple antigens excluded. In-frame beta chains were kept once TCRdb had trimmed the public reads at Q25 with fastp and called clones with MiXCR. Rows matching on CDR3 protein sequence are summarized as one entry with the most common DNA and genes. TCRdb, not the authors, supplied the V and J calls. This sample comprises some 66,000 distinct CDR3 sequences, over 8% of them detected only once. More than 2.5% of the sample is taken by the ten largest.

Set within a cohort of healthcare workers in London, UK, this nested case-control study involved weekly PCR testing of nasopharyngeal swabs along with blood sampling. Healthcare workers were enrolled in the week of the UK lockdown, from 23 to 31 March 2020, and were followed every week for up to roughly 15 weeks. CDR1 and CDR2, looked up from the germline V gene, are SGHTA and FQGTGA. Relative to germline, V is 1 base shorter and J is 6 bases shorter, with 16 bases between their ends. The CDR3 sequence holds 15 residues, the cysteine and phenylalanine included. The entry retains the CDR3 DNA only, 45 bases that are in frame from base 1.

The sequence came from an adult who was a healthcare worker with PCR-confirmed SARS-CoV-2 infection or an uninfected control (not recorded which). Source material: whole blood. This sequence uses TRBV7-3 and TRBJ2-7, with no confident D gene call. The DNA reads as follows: TGTGCCAGCAGCTTAAATTCTATGACGGATGGCGAGCAGTACTTC. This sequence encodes CASSLNSMTDGEQYF.